This T cell receptor (beta chain) emerged from a study of shared clonotypes between healthy human individuals. Study background: Plates per donor: three CD4 naive, three CD4 memory, two CD8 naive, one CD8 memory. Overall study findings and caveats: Only blood samples were collected, and tissue repertoires likely differ. The low donor count limited represented genetic and exposure-history diversity.

Division of CD4+ cells produced a CD45RA+ naive subset and a CD45RA-negative memory subset. Repertoires were generated with immunoSEQ multiplex PCR, while TCRdb's copy carries only in-frame clones and drops some. The table shows a few million clones, with just over 90% occurring only once. This clone came up once. Its target is not known. The junction had 7 bases not matched to a gene; V was cut back by 3 bases and J by 4 bases. The germline V gene encodes CDR1 ENHRY and CDR2 SYGVKD. This CDR3 comprises 16 residues. The chain has TRBV10-3 and TRBJ2-2, with 8 bases fitting TRBD1. Sequencing was carried out using naive CD4+ T cells sorted from blood. The sample's subset: CD45RA+ positively selected. The sequence was collected from a man younger than 30 in good health. The CDR3 sequence is CAISDQDRAVTGELFF. The CDR3 bases are TGTGCCATCAGTGACCAGGACAGGGCGGTCACCGGGGAGCTGTTTTTT.